These 18 T cell receptor beta chains originate from one sample sequenced in a study of blood T cells in healthy people across ages. Sample-barcoded 5' priming and a J-beta primer mix drove a second PCR of about 6 to 12 cycles. TCRdb analysed the 5' RACE reads with MiXCR anew, one entry per CDR3 protein. The sample shows some 1,500,000 distinct CDR3 sequences, about 42% of them seen only once. Sequences were obtained from blood. These receptors all come from a woman aged 18-35 years in good health.

The DNA for the CDR3 is TGTGCCAGCAGCCGGGACAGGTCAGACTACAATGAGCAGTTCTTC. It codes for CASSRDRSDYNEQFF. The chain employs TRBV11-2 and TRBJ2-1, with 8 nucleotides matching TRBD1. Trimming at V came to 5 bases and at J to 3 bases, leaving 6 bases not matched to a gene. Germline loops: CDR1 SGHAT, CDR2 FQNNGV. This CDR3 is 15 amino acids long. The full variable domain, in which reference TRBV11-2 and TRBJ2-1 provide the parts outside the CDR3, is EAGVAQSPRYKIIEKRQSVAFWCNPISGHATLYWYQQILGQGPKLLIQFQNNGVVDDSQLPKDRFSAERLKGVDSTLKIQPAKLEDSAVYLCASSRDRSDYNEQFFGPGTRLTVL.

The V gene is TRBV20-1, the J gene TRBJ2-7; 9 nucleotides align to TRBD1. The ends lost 6 bases at V and 7 bases at J; junction bases unmatched: 22. Germline CDR1 DFQATT, CDR2 SNEGSKA (reference sequence). This CDR3 region has 17 residues. CDR3 coding DNA: TGCAGTGCCCGGGGGTCCTCCGGGACAGGGCCCTACAATGAGCAGTACTTC. Its translation: CSARGSSGTGPYNEQYF.

This sequence joins TRBV12-3 or TRBV12-4 and TRBJ2-5, with 9 bases identical to TRBD1. CDR3 size: 15 residues. The trim removed 5 bases at V and 1 base at J, leaving 5 bases unmatched. The CDR3 bases are TGTGCCAGCAGTATCCAACAGGGGGCCCAAGAGACCCAGTACTTC. Translated: CASSIQQGAQETQYF.

For this clonotype: Germline and junction disagree at one end, which may indicate a read error. The chain uses TRBV6-1 and TRBJ1-2; tentatively, D is TRBD1 (5 bases). The CDR3 runs 15 residues. The V gene's germline CDR1 is MNHNS and CDR2 SASEGT. This CDR3 is CASSGSGGDSDGHTF. Written as DNA, the CDR3 is TGTGCCAGCAGTGGCTCCGGGGGAGACAGTGATGGCCACACCTTC.

The CDR3 reads CASSLRRGFVNSPLHF. Written as DNA, the CDR3 is TGTGCCAGCAGTTTACGCAGGGGATTTGTTAATTCACCCCTCCACTTT. The chain links TRBV28 to TRBJ1-6; possibly TRBD1 for D (6 bases). V was pared by 2 bases and J by 6 bases, with 14 bases between. This CDR3 has 16 amino acids. Germline V gene sequence: CDR1 MDHEN, CDR2 SYDVKM.

A word on this clonotype: The germline gene is not matched at one end of the junction; a read error may be the cause. The rearrangement links TRBV5-1 to TRBJ2-1, with 9 bases lining up with TRBD1. This CDR3 contains 15 residues. Germline CDR1 and CDR2: SGHRS and YFSETQ. CDR3 protein: CASSRTGASYKEQFF. As DNA, the CDR3 is TGCGCCAGCAGCAGGACAGGGGCATCCTACAAGGAGCAGTTCTTC.

In its sample, this clonotype was seen a few times. This chain connects TRBV4-1 to TRBJ1-4; 7 bases fit TRBD1. Germline V gene data show CDR1 as MGHRA and CDR2 as YSYEKL. This CDR3 is built from 14 residues. V was clipped by 7 bases and J by 4 bases; unmatched bases: 6. The CDR3 spells CASNEGAFNEKLFF. The CDR3 bases are TGCGCCAGCAATGAGGGGGCTTTTAATGAAAAACTGTTTTTT.

The chain employs TRBV20-1 and TRBJ2-3; D not certain. The CDR3 runs 15 residues. Trimming removed 0 bases from V and 3 bases from J, with 13 bases in between. Germline V gene lookup returns CDR1 DFQATT and CDR2 SNEGSKA (reference sequence). CDR3 protein: CSARDLAIRTDTQYF. Written as DNA, the CDR3 is TGCAGTGCTAGAGATCTCGCGATTAGGACAGATACGCAGTATTTT.

The V call is TRBV7-2, the J call TRBJ2-2; 9 nucleotides match TRBD2. Germline V gene sequence: CDR1 SGHTA, CDR2 FQGNSA. This CDR3 is built from 15 residues. Germline trimming cut 4 bases from V and 3 bases from J; bases unmatched to any gene: 3. CDR3 loop: CASSSIAGDTGELFF. CDR3 DNA: TGTGCCAGCAGCTCGATAGCGGGGGACACCGGGGAGCTGTTTTTT. Full variable domain (outside the CDR3, taken from reference TRBV7-2 and TRBJ2-2): GAGVSQSPSNKVTEKGKDVELRCDPISGHTALYWYRQSLGQGLEFLIYFQGNSAPDKSGLPSDRFSAERTGGSVSTLTIQRTQQEDSAVYLCASSSIAGDTGELFFGEGSRLTVL.

This clonotype was counted a few times. V and J are TRBV4-2 and TRBJ2-3, with 9 bases lining up with TRBD2. Germline V CDR1 and CDR2: LGHNA, YNFKEQ. The junction had 7 bases not matched to a gene; V was cut back by 0 bases and J by 6 bases. CDR3 length: 16 amino acids. Written as DNA, the CDR3 is TGTGCCAGCAGCCAAGAGGGACTAGCAGTTCCGGATACGCAGTATTTT. As protein: CASSQEGLAVPDTQYF.

The chain combines TRBV2 with TRBJ2-1, with TRBD2 identical over 9 bases. The CDR3 spans 15 residues. Germline values: CDR1 SNHLY, CDR2 FYNNEI. Trimming cost V 8 bases and J 4 bases; bases outside gene matches: 9. CDR3 loop: CASAERSGGYNEQFF. CDR3 DNA sequence: TGTGCCAGCGCCGAACGTAGCGGGGGTTACAATGAGCAGTTCTTC.

The rearrangement joins TRBV7-2 to TRBJ2-7, with unresolved D. Trimming stripped 3 bases from V and 12 bases from J, with 15 bases between. The CDR3 contains 12 residues. Germline V gives CDR1 SGHTA, CDR2 FQGNSA. CDR3 in DNA: TGTGCCAGCAGCTTCCGGTCCCCCGGAACGTACTTC. This sequence encodes CASSFRSPGTYF.

This chain joins TRBV6-4 and TRBJ2-1, with D tentatively TRBD1 (6 bases). The CDR3 is 16 amino acids. Looked up from germline, CDR1 is MRHNA and CDR2 is SNTAGT. Trimming left V 2 bases short and J 3 bases short, with 14 bases between. The CDR3 reads CASSDISGQNYNEQFF. The CDR3 coding sequence is TGTGCCAGCAGTGACATTTCGGGACAAAACTACAATGAGCAGTTCTTC.

This clonotype was detected a few times. V is TRBV6-5 and J is TRBJ1-2; 9 bases are a match to TRBD1. This CDR3 contains 15 residues. J lost 2 bases, V lost 5 bases, and 6 bases had no gene match. Germline CDR1 MNHEY, CDR2 SVGAGI. The DNA for the CDR3 is TGTGCCAGCAGTCCGACAGGGGGAAGCAACTATGGCTACACCTTC. Translation gives CASSPTGGSNYGYTF.

J is TRBJ2-1 and V is TRBV12-3 or TRBV12-4, with TRBD1 as a possible D gene (5 bases). The CDR3 is 14 residues long. The V gene lost 6 bases and the J gene lost 5 bases, with 14 bases spanning the gap. The CDR3 protein is CASRTQTVDNEQFF. The DNA of the CDR3 is TGTGCCAGCAGGACCCAGACAGTAGACAATGAGCAGTTCTTC.

This clonotype was seen a few times. CDR3 nucleotides: TGTGCCAGCGCAACGAACACGGGGGGGTACAATGAGCAGTTCTTC. It translates to CASATNTGGYNEQFF. J is TRBJ2-1 and V is TRBV6-5; 8 nucleotides match TRBD2. Trimming took 8 bases from V and 4 from J; bases not matched to a gene: 10. The CDR3 runs to 15 residues. CDR1 is MNHEY and CDR2 is SVGAGI in the germline V gene.

Only a few counts were recorded for this clonotype. V and J are TRBV12-3 or TRBV12-4 and TRBJ2-7; TRBD1 matches at 8 bases. The CDR3 extends over 16 amino acids. Trimming took 4 bases from V and 5 from J; bases not matched to a gene: 13. CDR3 amino acids: CASSSGRQGIFHEQYF. In DNA, the CDR3 is TGTGCCAGCAGTTCAGGACGACAGGGGATCTTCCACGAGCAGTACTTC.

The chain is built from TRBV4-1 and TRBJ2-3, with a possible D match to TRBD2 (6 bases). The germline gives CDR1 MGHRA, CDR2 YSYEKL. V gave up 1 base and J gave up 7 bases, with 12 bases separating them. CDR3 length: 14 residues. CDR3 nucleotides: TGCGCCAGCAGCCAAGGCGGGGCACTAAATACGCAGTATTTT. Its translation is CASSQGGALNTQYF.